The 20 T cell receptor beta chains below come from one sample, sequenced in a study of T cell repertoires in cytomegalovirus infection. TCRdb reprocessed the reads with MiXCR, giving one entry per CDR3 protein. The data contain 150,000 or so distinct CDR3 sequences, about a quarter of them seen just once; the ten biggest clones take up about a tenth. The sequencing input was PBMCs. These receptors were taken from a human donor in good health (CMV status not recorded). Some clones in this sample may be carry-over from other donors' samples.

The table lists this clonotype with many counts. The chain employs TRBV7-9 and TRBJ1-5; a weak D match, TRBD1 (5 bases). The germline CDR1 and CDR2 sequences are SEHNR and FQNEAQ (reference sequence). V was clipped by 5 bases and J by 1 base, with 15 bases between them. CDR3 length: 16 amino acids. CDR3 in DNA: TGTGCCAGCAGCCCCAGTGGGGGACGAAGCAATCAGCCCCAGCATTTT. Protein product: CASSPSGGRSNQPQHF.

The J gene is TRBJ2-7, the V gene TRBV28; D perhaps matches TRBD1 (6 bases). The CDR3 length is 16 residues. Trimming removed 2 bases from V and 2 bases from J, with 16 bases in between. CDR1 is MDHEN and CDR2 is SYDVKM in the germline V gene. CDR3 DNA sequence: TGTGCCAGCAGTTTAGTCCTACTAGGGACAACCTACGAGCAGTACTTC. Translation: CASSLVLLGTTYEQYF.

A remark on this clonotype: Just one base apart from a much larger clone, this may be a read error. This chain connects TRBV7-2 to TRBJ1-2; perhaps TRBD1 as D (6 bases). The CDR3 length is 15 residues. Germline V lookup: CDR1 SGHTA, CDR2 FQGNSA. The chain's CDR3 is CDSSRGNRELHGYTF. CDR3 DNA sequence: TGTGACAGCAGCCGGGGGAACAGGGAGCTCCATGGCTACACCTTC.

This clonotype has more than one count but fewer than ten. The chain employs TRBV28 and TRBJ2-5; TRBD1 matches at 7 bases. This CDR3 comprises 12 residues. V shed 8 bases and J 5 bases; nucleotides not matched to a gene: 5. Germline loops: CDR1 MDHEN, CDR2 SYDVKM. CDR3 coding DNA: TGTGCCAGCCGACAGGGTCCGGAGACCCAGTACTTC. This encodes CASRQGPETQYF.

CDR3 protein: CASVTKSRTLLISYEQYF. The CDR3 DNA reads as TGTGCCAGCGTAACTAAATCTCGAACACTTCTTATATCCTACGAGCAGTACTTC. The J gene is TRBJ2-7, the V gene TRBV25-1; D gene unclear. Germline lookup yields CDR1 MGHDK and CDR2 SYGVNS. V was cut by 8 bases and J by 1 base, with 27 bases left in between. The CDR3 loop spans 18 amino acids.

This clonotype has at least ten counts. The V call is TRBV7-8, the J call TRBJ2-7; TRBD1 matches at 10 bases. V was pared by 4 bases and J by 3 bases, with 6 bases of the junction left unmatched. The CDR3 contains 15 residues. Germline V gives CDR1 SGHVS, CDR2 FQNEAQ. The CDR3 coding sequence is TGTGCCAGCAGCTCCCCCCGGGACAGGGGCTACGAGCAGTACTTC. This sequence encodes CASSSPRDRGYEQYF.

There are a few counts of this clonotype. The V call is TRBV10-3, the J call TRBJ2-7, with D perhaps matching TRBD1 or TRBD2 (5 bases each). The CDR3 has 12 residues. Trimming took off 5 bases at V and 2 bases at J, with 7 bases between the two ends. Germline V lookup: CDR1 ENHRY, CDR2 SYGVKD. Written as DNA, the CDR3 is TGTGCCATCAGTCGGGACGCCTACGAGCAGTACTTC. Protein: CAISRDAYEQYF.

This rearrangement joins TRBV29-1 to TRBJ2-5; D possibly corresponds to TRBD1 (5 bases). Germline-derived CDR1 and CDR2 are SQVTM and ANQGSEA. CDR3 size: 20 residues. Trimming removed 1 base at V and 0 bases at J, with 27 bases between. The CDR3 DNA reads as TGCAGCGTTGAAGCAAGGGGCCCAGGGTGGACCCCCCCGTACCAAGAGACCCAGTACTTC. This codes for CSVEARGPGWTPPYQETQYF.

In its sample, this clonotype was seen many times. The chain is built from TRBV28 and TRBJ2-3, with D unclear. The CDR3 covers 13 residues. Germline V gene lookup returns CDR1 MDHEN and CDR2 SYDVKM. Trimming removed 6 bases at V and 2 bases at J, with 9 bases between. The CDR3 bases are TGTGCCAGCAGCCGAACAAACACAGATACGCAGTATTTT. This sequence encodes CASSRTNTDTQYF. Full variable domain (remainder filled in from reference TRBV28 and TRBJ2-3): DVKVTQSSRYLVKRTGEKVFLECVQDMDHENMFWYRQDPGLGLRLIYFSYDVKMKEKGDIPEGYSVSREKKERFSLILESASTNQTSMYLCASSRTNTDTQYFGPGTRLTVL.

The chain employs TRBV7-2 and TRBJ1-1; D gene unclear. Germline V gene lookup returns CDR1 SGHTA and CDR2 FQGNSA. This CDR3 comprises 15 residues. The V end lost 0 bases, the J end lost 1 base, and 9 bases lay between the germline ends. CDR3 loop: CASSLALGRNTEAFF. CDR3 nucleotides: TGTGCCAGCAGCTTAGCGTTGGGAAGGAACACTGAAGCTTTCTTT.

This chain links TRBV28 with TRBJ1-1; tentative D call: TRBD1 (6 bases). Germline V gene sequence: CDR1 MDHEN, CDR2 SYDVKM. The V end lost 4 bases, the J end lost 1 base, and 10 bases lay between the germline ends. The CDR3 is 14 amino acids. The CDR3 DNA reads TGTGCCAGCAGTTCGCCGGACAGGAACACTGAAGCTTTCTTT. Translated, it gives CASSSPDRNTEAFF.

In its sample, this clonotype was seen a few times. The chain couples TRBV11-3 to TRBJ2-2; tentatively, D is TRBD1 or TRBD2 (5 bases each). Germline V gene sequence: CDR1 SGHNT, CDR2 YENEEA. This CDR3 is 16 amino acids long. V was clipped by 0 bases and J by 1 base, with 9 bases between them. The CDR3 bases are TGTGCCAGCAGCTTAGAGGGACGGATGAACACCGGGGAGCTGTTTTTT. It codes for CASSLEGRMNTGELFF. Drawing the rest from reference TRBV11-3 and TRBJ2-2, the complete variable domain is EAGVVQSPRYKIIEKKQPVAFWCNPISGHNTLYWYLQNLGQGPELLIRYENEEAVDDSQLPKDRFSAERLKGVDSTLKIQPAELGDSAVYLCASSLEGRMNTGELFFGEGSRLTVL.

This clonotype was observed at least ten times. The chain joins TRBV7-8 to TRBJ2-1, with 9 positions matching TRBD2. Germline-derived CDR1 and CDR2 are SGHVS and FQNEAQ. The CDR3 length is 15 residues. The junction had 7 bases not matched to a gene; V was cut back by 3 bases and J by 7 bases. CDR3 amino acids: CASSLGLAGRNEQFF. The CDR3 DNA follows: TGTGCCAGCAGCTTGGGGCTAGCGGGACGTAATGAGCAGTTCTTC.

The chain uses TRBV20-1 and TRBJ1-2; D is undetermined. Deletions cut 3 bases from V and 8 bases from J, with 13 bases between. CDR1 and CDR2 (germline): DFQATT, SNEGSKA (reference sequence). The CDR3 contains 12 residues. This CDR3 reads CSASTRFGGYTF. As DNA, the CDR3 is TGCAGTGCTAGTACGCGGTTTGGAGGCTACACCTTC.

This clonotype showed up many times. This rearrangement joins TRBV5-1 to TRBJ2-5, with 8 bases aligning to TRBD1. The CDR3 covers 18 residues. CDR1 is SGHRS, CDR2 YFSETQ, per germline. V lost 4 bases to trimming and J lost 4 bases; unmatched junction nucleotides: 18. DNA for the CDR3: TGCGCCAGCAGCCATCGGACAGGGAGGAGCGAGGGAGGAGAGACCCAGTACTTC. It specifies CASSHRTGRSEGGETQYF.

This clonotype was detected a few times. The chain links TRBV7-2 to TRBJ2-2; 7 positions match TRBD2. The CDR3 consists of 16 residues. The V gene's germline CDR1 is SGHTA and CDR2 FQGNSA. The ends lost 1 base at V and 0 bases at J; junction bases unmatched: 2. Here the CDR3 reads CASSLGGGANTGELFF. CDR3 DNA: TGTGCCAGCAGCTTAGGTGGGGGGGCGAACACCGGGGAGCTGTTTTTT.

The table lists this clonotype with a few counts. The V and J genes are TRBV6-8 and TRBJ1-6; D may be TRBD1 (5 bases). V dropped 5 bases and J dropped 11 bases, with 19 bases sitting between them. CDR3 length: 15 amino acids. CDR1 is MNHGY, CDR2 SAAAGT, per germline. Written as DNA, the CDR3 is TGTGCCAGCAGTCCCCTTGTTCAGGGTACGCCACCCCTCCACTTT. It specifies CASSPLVQGTPPLHF.

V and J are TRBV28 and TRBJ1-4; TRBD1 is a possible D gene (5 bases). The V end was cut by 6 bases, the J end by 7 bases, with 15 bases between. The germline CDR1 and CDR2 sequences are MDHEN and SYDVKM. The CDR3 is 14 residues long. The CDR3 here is CASRPWGRGEKLFF. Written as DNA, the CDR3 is TGTGCCAGCAGACCCTGGGGGAGGGGTGAAAAACTGTTTTTT.

This chain's CDR3 is CASSLFGGGDRELFF. The CDR3 region has the DNA TGTGCCAGCAGCTTATTCGGAGGGGGGGACCGGGAGCTGTTTTTT. The genes are TRBV7-2 and TRBJ2-2, with D possibly being TRBD2 (7 bases). Trimming removed 2 bases at V and 9 bases at J, with 16 bases between. The CDR3 is 15 residues long. Per germline, CDR1 SGHTA and CDR2 FQGNSA.

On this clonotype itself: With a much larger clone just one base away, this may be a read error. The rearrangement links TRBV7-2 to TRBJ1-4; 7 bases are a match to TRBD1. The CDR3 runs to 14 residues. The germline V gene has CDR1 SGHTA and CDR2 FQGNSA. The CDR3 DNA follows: TGTGCCAGCAGCCCGGGACAGTCCAGGGAAAACCTGTTTTTT. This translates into CASSPGQSRENLFF. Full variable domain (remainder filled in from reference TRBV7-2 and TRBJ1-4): GAGVSQSPSNKVTEKGKDVELRCDPISGHTALYWYRQSLGQGLEFLIYFQGNSAPDKSGLPSDRFSAERTGGSVSTLTIQRTQQEDSAVYLCASSPGQSRENLFFGSGTQLSVL.